This section outlines one TCR beta chain sequence together with its context. This sample was taken from a study of shared clonotypes between healthy human individuals. Sorted-subset replicate PCR reactions were performed with approximately 190 ng DNA, corresponding to 30,000 or so T cell genomes. Method: immunoSEQ multiplex PCR; TCRdb's copy keeps in-frame clones and lacks some. The sample contains 2 million to 2.5 million clones, 85% to 95% of which appear only once. The CDR3 length is 17 residues. The germline CDR1 and CDR2 sequences are SGHTA and FQGNSA. V lost 4 bases and J lost 6; bases outside the gene matches: 12.

V usage is TRBV7-2 and J usage is TRBJ2-3, with TRBD2 identical over 11 bases. The source of this sequence is a young man in good health. Some clones in this sample may be carry-over from other donors' samples. Sequencing input: naive CD4+ T cells from PBMCs. Specified subset: CD45RA+ positively selected. The CDR3 bases are TGTGCCAGCAGCTGGGGGGCTAGCGGGAGGTTTATGGATACGCAGTATTTT. It yields the protein CASSWGASGRFMDTQYF. Using reference TRBV7-2 and TRBJ2-3 for the parts outside the CDR3, the full variable domain is GAGVSQSPSNKVTEKGKDVELRCDPISGHTALYWYRQSLGQGLEFLIYFQGNSAPDKSGLPSDRFSAERTGGSVSTLTIQRTQQEDSAVYLCASSWGASGRFMDTQYFGPGTRLTVL.